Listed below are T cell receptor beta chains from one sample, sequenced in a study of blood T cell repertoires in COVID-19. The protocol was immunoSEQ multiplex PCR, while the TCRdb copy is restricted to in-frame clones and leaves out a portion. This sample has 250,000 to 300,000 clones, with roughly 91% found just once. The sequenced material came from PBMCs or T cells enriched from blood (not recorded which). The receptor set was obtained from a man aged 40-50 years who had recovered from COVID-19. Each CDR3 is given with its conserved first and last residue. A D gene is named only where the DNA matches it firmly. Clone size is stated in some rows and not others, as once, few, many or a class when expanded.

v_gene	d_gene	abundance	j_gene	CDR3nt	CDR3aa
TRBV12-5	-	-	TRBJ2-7	TGTGTTTCTTGCCCGACGGGTTCTTACGAGCAGTACTTC	CVSCPTGSYEQYF
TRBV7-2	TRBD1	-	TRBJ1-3	TGTGCCAGCAGCCGGGTAGGGGGCAGCTCTGGAAACACCATATATTTT	CASSRVGGSSGNTIYF
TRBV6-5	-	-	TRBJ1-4	TGTGCCAGCAGGAGGGTGCGGGTCGGTAATGAAAAACTGTTTTTT	CASRRVRVGNEKLFF
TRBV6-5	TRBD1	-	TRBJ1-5	TGTGCCAGCAGGCAGACAGGGTCCAATCAGCCCCAGCATTTT	CASRQTGSNQPQHF
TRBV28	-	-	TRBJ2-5	TGTGCCAGCAGTTTATATGCTGGGAGCGGGCGGCAAGAGACCCAGTACTTC	CASSLYAGSGRQETQYF
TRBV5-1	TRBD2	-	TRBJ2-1	TGCGCCAGCAGCTTGGGGACTAGCGGGGGGGCCGGTAATGAGCAGTTCTTC	CASSLGTSGGAGNEQFF
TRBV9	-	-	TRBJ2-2	TGTGCCAGCAGCCTTGACAGCGGGGAGCTGTTTTTT	CASSLDSGELFF
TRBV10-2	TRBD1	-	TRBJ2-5	TGCGCCAGCAGTGAGTTTCTTGGGACAGGTGATCAAGAGACCCAGTACTTC	CASSEFLGTGDQETQYF
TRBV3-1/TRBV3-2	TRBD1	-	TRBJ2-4	TGTGCCAGCAGCCAAGATACCGGGACAGTAAACATTCAGTACTTC	CASSQDTGTVNIQYF
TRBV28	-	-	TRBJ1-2	TGTGCCAGCAGTTTAGCGACAGTCTATGGCTACACCTTC	CASSLATVYGYTF
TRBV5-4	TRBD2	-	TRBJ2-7	TGTGCCAGCAGCTCCGGAGGACTAGCGGGAGTACAGGGCGAGCAGTACTTC	CASSSGGLAGVQGEQYF
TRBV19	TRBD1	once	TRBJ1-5	TGTGCCAGTAGTATAGGGGACAGGGGGGCTGGCAATCAGCCCCAGCATTTT	CASSIGDRGAGNQPQHF
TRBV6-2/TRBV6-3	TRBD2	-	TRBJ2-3	TGTGCCAGCAGTTATCGGCTTGCGGGAGTGGTAGATACGCAGTATTTT	CASSYRLAGVVDTQYF
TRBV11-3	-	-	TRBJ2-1	TGTGCCAGCACCTCCCTTTTGTCCGGTGAGCAGTTCTTC	CASTSLLSGEQFF
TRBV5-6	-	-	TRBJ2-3	TGTGCCAGGAGCTTGGTTGGGGCCCACACAGATACGCAGTATTTT	CARSLVGAHTDTQYF
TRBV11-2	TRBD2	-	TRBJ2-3	TGTGCCAGCAGCTTAGAGGGGGGGGCCCGACTAGCGGGAGGGCGGGATACGCAGTATTTT	CASSLEGGARLAGGRDTQYF
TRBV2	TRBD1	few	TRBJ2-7	TGTGCCGGGGGCGGGACAGGGGGGTTCTACGAGCAGTACTTC	CAGGGTGGFYEQYF
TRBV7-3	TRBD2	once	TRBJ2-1	TGTGCCAGCAGCTTACTTGTGACTAGCGGGGCAAATGAGCAGTTCTTC	CASSLLVTSGANEQFF
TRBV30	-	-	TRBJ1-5	TGTGCCTGGACCACCCGGGGGGGAATTCCAAATCAGCCCCAGCATTTT	CAWTTRGGIPNQPQHF
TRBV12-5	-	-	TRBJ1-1	TGTGCTAGTCGAAGAGGTTTCCTCCGAGGAGAAGCTTTCTTT	CASRRGFLRGEAFF
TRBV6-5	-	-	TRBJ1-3	TGTGCCAGCACCACGAGCTACTCTGGAAACACCATATATTTT	CASTTSYSGNTIYF
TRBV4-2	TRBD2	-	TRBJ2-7	TGTGCCAGCAGCCAAGGATCACTAGCGGGAGCCTACGAGCAGTACTTC	CASSQGSLAGAYEQYF